The 18 T cell receptor beta chains reported below all come from one sample, sequenced in a study of molecular identifiers for immune sequencing clone quantification. TCRdb fed the PCR reads into MiXCR, producing one record per CDR3 protein. The sample shows 300,000 to 350,000 distinct CDR3 sequences, about 20% of them seen only once. The material sequenced was naive CD8+ T cells from blood, with Jurkat cell RNA spiked in. Subset reported: FACS-sorted CD8+CD4-CCR7+CD45RA+ naive T cells. The source is a human donor in good health. Some libraries in this study had Jurkat cell RNA spiked in.

This clonotype was detected many times. This sequence joins TRBV29-1 and TRBJ1-1, with D possibly being TRBD1 (5 bases). CDR1 and CDR2 from the germline V gene are SQVTM and ANQGSEA. V shed 4 bases and J shed 0 bases, with 18 bases lying between them. This CDR3 has 16 amino acids. CDR3 residues: CSVGGEVTEMNTEAFF. CDR3 nucleotide sequence: TGCAGCGTTGGGGGGGAGGTGACAGAGATGAACACTGAAGCTTTCTTT.

Ten or more counts support this clonotype. The chain has TRBV29-1 and TRBJ1-2, with a tentative D call TRBD1 (5 bases). V shed 0 bases and J shed 5 bases, with 19 bases lying between them. The CDR3 runs to 16 residues. Germline CDR1 is SQVTM and CDR2 is ANQGSEA. The CDR3: CSVEDPGAGVMYGYTF. CDR3 coding DNA: TGCAGCGTTGAAGATCCCGGGGCGGGGGTCATGTATGGCTACACCTTC.

The chain employs TRBV12-5 and TRBJ1-5, with D uncertain. Germline V CDR1 and CDR2: LGHNT, FRNRAP. The CDR3 covers 17 residues. Trimming removed 5 bases at V and 0 bases at J, with 17 bases between. The CDR3 protein is CASGPPERDYSNQPQHF. The CDR3 coding sequence is TGTGCTAGTGGTCCCCCGGAGAGAGATTATAGCAATCAGCCCCAGCATTTT. Full variable domain (outside the CDR3, taken from reference TRBV12-5 and TRBJ1-5): DARVTQTPRHKVTEMGQEVTMRCQPILGHNTVFWYRQTMMQGLELLAYFRNRAPLDDSGMPKDRFSAEMPDATLATLKIQPSEPRDSAVYFCASGPPERDYSNQPQHFGDGTRLSIL.

Note on this clonotype: At one end the junction does not follow the germline gene, possibly because of a read error. CDR3 sequence (DNA): TGTGCCAGCAGCGTAGGTGGGACAACAGACTACGAGCGGTACTTC. This codes for CASSVGGTTDYERYF. This rearrangement joins TRBV9 to TRBJ2-7; tentatively, D is TRBD1 (6 bases). Germline V gives CDR1 SGDLS, CDR2 YYNGEE. The CDR3 is made up of 15 amino acids. The full variable domain, completed using reference TRBV9 and TRBJ2-7, is DSGVTQTPKHLITATGQRVTLRCSPRSGDLSVYWYQQSLDQGLQFLIQYYNGEERAKGNILERFSAQQFPDLHSELNLSSLELGDSALYFCASSVGGTTDYERYFGPGTRLTVT.

About this clonotype itself: This may be a read error: a much more frequent sequence differs by one nucleotide. This chain connects TRBV6-7 to TRBJ2-3; the match to TRBD2 covers 7 bases. TRBV6-7 is treated as an ORF (open reading frame) with a function not yet certain. The CDR3 loop spans 16 amino acids. J lost 1 base, V lost 4 bases, and 8 bases had no gene match. CDR3 DNA sequence: TGTGCCAGCAGTTGCCCAGTGGGGGGGGGCACAGATACGCAGTATTTT. This gives the protein CASSCPVGGGTDTQYF.

As for this clonotype: A much larger clone differs by one base, so this may be a read error. The chain links TRBV12-3 or TRBV12-4 to TRBJ1-1, with D tentatively TRBD1 (5 bases). Trimming stripped 1 base from V and 5 bases from J, with 23 bases between. This CDR3 comprises 18 residues. The CDR3 DNA is TGTGCCAGCAGTTTAGGGGGGGTAGGGGCAGGGTCGGGAACTGAAGCTTTCTTT. It codes for CASSLGGVGAGSGTEAFF.

The sample holds many counts of this clonotype. This rearrangement joins TRBV28 to TRBJ1-5; no firm D call. Germline CDR1 MDHEN, CDR2 SYDVKM. The CDR3 loop spans 16 amino acids. Trimming removed 5 bases at V and 1 base at J, with 15 bases between. The CDR3 sequence is CASSLGPPLSNQPQHF. The CDR3 bases are TGTGCCAGCAGTCTCGGACCGCCTCTAAGCAATCAGCCCCAGCATTTT. The full variable domain, in which reference TRBV28 and TRBJ1-5 provide the parts outside the CDR3, is DVKVTQSSRYLVKRTGEKVFLECVQDMDHENMFWYRQDPGLGLRLIYFSYDVKMKEKGDIPEGYSVSREKKERFSLILESASTNQTSMYLCASSLGPPLSNQPQHFGDGTRLSIL.

This clonotype was observed a handful of times. The chain links TRBV19 to TRBJ1-1, with no clear D. The CDR3 spans 13 residues. V shed 1 base and J shed 4 bases, with 7 bases lying between them. The V gene's germline CDR1 is LNHDA and CDR2 SQIVND (reference sequence). CDR3 nucleotides: TGTGCCAGTAGTATAGCTAAGGTCACTGAAGCTTTCTTT. The encoded protein is CASSIAKVTEAFF. The full variable domain, its missing parts supplied by reference TRBV19 and TRBJ1-1, is DGGITQSPKYLFRKEGQNVTLSCEQNLNHDAMYWYRQDPGQGLRLIYYSQIVNDFQKGDIAEGYSVSREKKESFPLTVTSAQKNPTAFYLCASSIAKVTEAFFGQGTRLTVV.

Comment on this clonotype: Relative to the germline gene, one junction end is altered; a read error may explain this. The gene calls are TRBV6-2 or TRBV6-3 and TRBJ2-7; D possibly corresponds to TRBD1 (5 bases). Germline V gene sequence: CDR1 MNHEY, CDR2 SVGEGT. The CDR3 sequence is 16 residues long. The CDR3 nucleotides read TGTGCCAGCACCAATCAGGGAATTTGGGCCGGCTACGAGCAGCACTTC. It yields the protein CASTNQGIWAGYEQHF.

This clonotype was seen at least ten times. V usage is TRBV5-1 and J usage is TRBJ2-5; D possibly corresponds to TRBD1 (5 bases). Per the germline V gene, CDR1 is SGHRS and CDR2 is YFSETQ. CDR3 length: 13 residues. The V and J ends lost 5 bases and 5 bases respectively, with 13 bases between them. The CDR3 here is CASRPTGGETQYF. The CDR3 DNA reads TGCGCCAGCAGACCTACAGGTGGGGAGACCCAGTACTTC.

This clonotype was detected only a few times. The chain joins TRBV9 to TRBJ2-6; D uncertain. Trimming cost V 0 bases and J 0 bases, with 10 bases left between them. Germline V gene lookup returns CDR1 SGDLS and CDR2 YYNGEE. The CDR3 spans 17 residues. In DNA form, the CDR3 reads TGTGCCAGCAGCGTAGTGGCACCAAGCTCTGGGGCCAACGTCCTGACTTTC. Its protein product is CASSVVAPSSGANVLTF.

The chain is built from TRBV19 and TRBJ1-5; D might be TRBD1 (5 bases). The V end lost 3 bases, the J end lost 6 bases, and 12 bases lay between the germline ends. This CDR3 is 14 amino acids long. Germline V gives CDR1 LNHDA, CDR2 SQIVND (reference sequence). The CDR3 loop reads CASSIWGVGQPQHF. The DNA of the CDR3 is TGTGCCAGTAGTATTTGGGGGGTGGGTCAGCCCCAGCATTTT.

This clonotype was counted at least ten times. This chain links TRBV12-3 or TRBV12-4 with TRBJ2-3; the match to TRBD2 covers 11 bases. The CDR3 runs to 16 residues. V shed 6 bases, J shed 1 base, and the junction held 6 bases outside the gene matches. The DNA for the CDR3 is TGTGCCAGCAGCCCTCCGGGACTAGCGGGCACAGATACGCAGTATTTT. Translating gives CASSPPGLAGTDTQYF.

A remark on this clonotype: Being one base from a much bigger clone, this may be a read error. The chain has TRBV5-6 and TRBJ1-1, with unresolved D. The V gene's germline CDR1 is SGHDT and CDR2 YYEEEE. The germline V and J ends were trimmed by 0 bases and 0 bases, with 9 bases remaining between them. The CDR3 has 15 residues. The CDR3 sequence is CASSLEDGMNTEAFF. In DNA, the CDR3 is TGTGCCAGCAGCTTGGAAGACGGAATGAACACTGAAGCTTTCTTT.

This clonotype has more than one count but fewer than ten. This sequence joins TRBV30 and TRBJ2-3; TRBD2 agrees at 11 bases. Germline V lookup: CDR1 GTSNPN, CDR2 SVGIG (reference sequence). V lost 0 bases, J lost 7 bases, and 6 bases stayed unmatched. The length of the CDR3 is 15 residues. This CDR3 reads CAWSVGLAGGNTQYF. CDR3 DNA: TGTGCCTGGAGTGTAGGTCTAGCGGGAGGTAATACGCAGTATTTT.

The chain combines TRBV20-1 with TRBJ2-3; 8 bases fit TRBD2. The CDR3 length is 18 residues. With 1 base clipped from V and 2 bases from J, the junction kept 14 bases outside the gene matches. Germline V gene lookup returns CDR1 DFQATT and CDR2 SNEGSKA (reference sequence). Written as DNA, the CDR3 is TGCAGTGCTAGAGGTCCCCCCCGGGGGGGGCGCCTCACAGATACGCAGTATTTT. Encoded protein: CSARGPPRGGRLTDTQYF.

This clonotype was found many times. This chain connects TRBV2 to TRBJ1-4; 12 nucleotides agree with TRBD1. CDR3 length: 20 residues. CDR1 and CDR2 (germline): SNHLY, FYNNEI. With V trimmed by 7 bases and J by 8 bases, 23 bases remained unmatched. Here the CDR3 reads CASTRIGTGGAGVGLEKLFF. The CDR3 bases are TGTGCCAGCACCAGAATCGGGACAGGGGGCGCGGGGGTTGGCTTGGAAAAACTGTTTTTT.

Turning to this clonotype: This may be a read error: a much more frequent sequence differs by one nucleotide. The chain couples TRBV27 to TRBJ2-7; D may be TRBD2 (5 bases). Germline loops: CDR1 MNHEY, CDR2 SMNVEV (reference sequence). This CDR3 comprises 14 residues. The CDR3 nucleotides are TGTGCCGGCAGTTTATTAGCGTCGCAGTACGAGCAGTACTTC. It specifies CAGSLLASQYEQYF.